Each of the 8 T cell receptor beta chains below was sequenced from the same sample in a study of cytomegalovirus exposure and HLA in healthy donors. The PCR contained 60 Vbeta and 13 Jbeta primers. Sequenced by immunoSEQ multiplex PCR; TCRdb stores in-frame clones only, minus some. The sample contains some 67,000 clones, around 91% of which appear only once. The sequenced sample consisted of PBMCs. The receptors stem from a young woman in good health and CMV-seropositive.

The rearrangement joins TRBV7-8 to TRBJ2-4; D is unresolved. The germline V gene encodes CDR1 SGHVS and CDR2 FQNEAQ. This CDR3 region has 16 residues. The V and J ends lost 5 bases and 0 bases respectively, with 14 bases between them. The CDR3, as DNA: TGTGCCAGCAGCCCCAGGCCGGCCTTAGCCAAAAACATTCAGTACTTC. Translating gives CASSPRPALAKNIQYF. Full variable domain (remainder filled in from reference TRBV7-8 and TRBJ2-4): GAGVSQSPRYKVAKRGQDVALRCDPISGHVSLFWYQQALGQGPEFLTYFQNEAQLDKSGLPSDRFFAERPEGSVSTLKIQRTQQEDSAVYLCASSPRPALAKNIQYFGAGTRLSVL.

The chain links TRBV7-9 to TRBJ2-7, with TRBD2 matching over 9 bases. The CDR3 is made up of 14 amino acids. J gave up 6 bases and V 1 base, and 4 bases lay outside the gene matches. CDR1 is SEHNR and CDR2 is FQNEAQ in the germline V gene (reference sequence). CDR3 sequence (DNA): TGTGCCAGCAGCTTAGTAGCGGGAGTAACCGAGCAGTACTTC. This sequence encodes CASSLVAGVTEQYF.

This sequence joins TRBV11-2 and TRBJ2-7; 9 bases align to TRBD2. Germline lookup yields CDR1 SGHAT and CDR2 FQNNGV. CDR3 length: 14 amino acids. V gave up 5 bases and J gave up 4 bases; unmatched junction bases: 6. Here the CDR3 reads CASSPGLAAYEQYF. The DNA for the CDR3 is TGTGCCAGCAGCCCGGGACTAGCAGCGTACGAGCAGTACTTC. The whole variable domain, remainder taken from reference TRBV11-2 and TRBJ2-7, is EAGVAQSPRYKIIEKRQSVAFWCNPISGHATLYWYQQILGQGPKLLIQFQNNGVVDDSQLPKDRFSAERLKGVDSTLKIQPAKLEDSAVYLCASSPGLAAYEQYFGPGTRLTVT.

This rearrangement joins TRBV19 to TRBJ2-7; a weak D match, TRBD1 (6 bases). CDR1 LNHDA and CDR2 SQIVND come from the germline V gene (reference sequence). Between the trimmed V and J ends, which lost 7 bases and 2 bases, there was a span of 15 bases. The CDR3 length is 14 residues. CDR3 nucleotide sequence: TGTGCCAGTACGTCAGGGGTAGGGCCCTACGAGCAGTACTTC. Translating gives CASTSGVGPYEQYF.

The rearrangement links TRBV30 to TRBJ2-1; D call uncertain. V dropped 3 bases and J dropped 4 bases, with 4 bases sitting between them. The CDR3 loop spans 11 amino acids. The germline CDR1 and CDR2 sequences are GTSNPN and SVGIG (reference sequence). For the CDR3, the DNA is TGTGCCTGGAGCCTTTACAATGAGCAGTTCTTC. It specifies CAWSLYNEQFF.

The CDR3 region has the DNA TGTGCCAGCAGTTATTTAGGACTAGACAAGTACAATGAGCAGTTCTTC. Translated, it gives CASSYLGLDKYNEQFF. The V gene is TRBV11-2, the J gene TRBJ2-1; TRBD2 agrees at 7 bases. The CDR3 covers 16 residues. Germline V CDR1 and CDR2: SGHAT, FQNNGV. The ends lost 6 bases at V and 4 bases at J; junction bases unmatched: 12.

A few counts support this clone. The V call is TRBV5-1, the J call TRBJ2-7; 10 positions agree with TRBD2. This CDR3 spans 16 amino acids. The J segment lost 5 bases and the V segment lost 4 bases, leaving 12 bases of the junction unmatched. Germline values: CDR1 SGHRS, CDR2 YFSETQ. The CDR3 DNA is TGCGCCAGCAGCCCGGCTCCTAGCGGGAGTCCTCACGAGCAGTACTTC. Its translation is CASSPAPSGSPHEQYF.

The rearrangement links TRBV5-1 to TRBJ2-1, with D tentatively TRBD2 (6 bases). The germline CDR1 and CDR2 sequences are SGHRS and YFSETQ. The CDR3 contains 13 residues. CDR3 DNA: TGCGCTAGTGGGGACTTCTCCTACAATGAGCAGTTCTTC. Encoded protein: CASGDFSYNEQFF.